The entry below gives a single TCR beta chain sequence along with its context. Its specific antigen is unknown. No quality values exist for individual bases; no much larger clone is one base distant. The data originate from a study of blood T cell repertoires in COVID-19 (dated by TCRdb to 2020 to 2022). Study-wide context: ImmuneRACE Cohort 3 recovered participants were defined by two consecutive negative NP/OP PCR tests, healthcare professional clearance, or symptom resolution. The samples were drawn from the first 160 participants of the ongoing ImmuneRACE study and from over a thousand subjects provided by 6 global collaborators. The repertoires were released in a freely available public database intended as a resource for research on the immune response to SARS-CoV-2. Sample metadata almost always included a de-identified subject ID, COVID-19 status, age in years and sex. Deeply sampled blood TCRbeta repertoires from subjects exposed to, actively infected with, or recovered from COVID-19 were included in the dataset. Where available, HLA class I and class II types were obtained from metadata supplied by the sample provider rather than from assay-based typing. The prospective study material was composed of cDNA or gDNA derived from T cells, B-cell-depleted T cells, or PBMCs. Samples covering the acute and convalescent phases of COVID-19 were provided by collaborators in the United States, Italy and Spain. Study-wide findings and limitations: Clinical and demographic metadata were provided uncurated, with the amount varying by source and participant.

A distance of 12 bases separates the germline ends of V and J, which lose 8 bases and 4 bases respectively. CDR1 and CDR2 are drawn from the germline V gene (reference sequence): MNHEY, SMNVEV. The CDR3 contains 13 residues, cysteine and phenylalanine counted. The read is trimmed to its CDR3 DNA, 39 bases read in frame from base 1. Enrolling through a virtual design, the prospective study's participants ranged in age from roughly 18 to 95 years and lived across some 23 United States geographic areas. In the prospective study, cohorts were assigned on the basis of participant-reported clinical history obtained from a screening survey and a study questionnaire. Mobile phlebotomists in the prospective study collected whole blood, serum and a nasopharyngeal or oropharyngeal swab from every participant. Prospective study participants could optionally give additional blood draws and questionnaires over an approximately two-month period. Prospective study blood samples were shipped either frozen or at room temperature before DNA extraction.

TCRbeta CDR3 regions were amplified from genomic DNA by means of the immunoSEQ Assay, a bias-controlled multiplex PCR. The paper's data handling went like this. Nucleated cell counts per sample were estimated from amplification of reference gene primers within the assay. Sequence reads were collapsed and filtered to measure the absolute abundance of every unique TCRbeta CDR3 rearrangement. For each sample, productive Simpson clonality was calculated by taking the square root of Simpson's diversity index across productive rearrangements. The immuneACCESS repertoire file appears here via TCRdb, limited to in-frame rearrangements. These files lack a portion of the clones; in checked studies, under half of the deficit traces to unresolved V genes, and the cause of the others is not known. That table supplies the V and J calls and clone size; D and trimming were determined from the DNA. Here the sample has a few hundred thousand clones; about 87% occur a single time. The ten largest clonotypes hold around 2% of the sample.

The receptor was isolated from a man aged 40-50 years in a cohort exposed to, infected with or recovered from COVID-19 (not recorded which). Material: PBMCs or T cells enriched from blood (not recorded which). The chain joins TRBV27 to TRBJ1-5; the D gene cannot be named for sure. The CDR3 is CASADGGNQPQHF. The DNA sequence is TGTGCCAGCGCGGATGGAGGTAATCAGCCCCAGCATTTT.